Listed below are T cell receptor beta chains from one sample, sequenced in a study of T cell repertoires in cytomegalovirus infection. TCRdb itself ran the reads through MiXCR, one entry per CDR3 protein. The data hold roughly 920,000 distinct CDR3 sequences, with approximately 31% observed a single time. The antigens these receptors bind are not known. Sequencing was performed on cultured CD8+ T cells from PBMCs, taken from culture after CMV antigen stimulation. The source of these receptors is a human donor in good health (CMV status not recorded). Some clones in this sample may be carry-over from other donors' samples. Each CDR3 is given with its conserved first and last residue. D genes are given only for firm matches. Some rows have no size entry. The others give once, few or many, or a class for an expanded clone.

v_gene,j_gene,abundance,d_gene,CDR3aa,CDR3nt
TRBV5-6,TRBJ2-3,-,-,CASSSGQTVDTQYF,TGTGCCAGCAGCAGCGGACAAACGGTAGATACGCAGTATTTT
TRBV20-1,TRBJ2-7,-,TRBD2,CSAVLAGVDPSYEQYF,TGCAGTGCAGTACTAGCGGGGGTCGACCCCTCCTACGAGCAGTACTTC
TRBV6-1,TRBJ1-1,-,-,CASFVGNTEAFF,TGTGCCAGCTTCGTAGGCAACACTGAAGCTTTCTTT
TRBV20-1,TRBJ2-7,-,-,CSARAKDSSYEQYF,TGCAGTGCTAGGGCAAAGGACAGTTCCTACGAGCAGTACTTC
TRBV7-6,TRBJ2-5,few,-,CASSLGLEKTQYF,TGTGCCAGCAGCCTGGGCCTCGAGAAGACCCAGTACTTC
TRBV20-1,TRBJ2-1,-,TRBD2,CSAREGGAGGPNEQFF,TGCAGTGCTAGAGAGGGGGGGGCGGGGGGGCCAAATGAGCAGTTCTTC
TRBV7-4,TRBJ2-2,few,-,CASSPPLRQGGNTGELFF,TGTGCCAGCAGCCCTCCTCTTAGACAGGGAGGGAACACCGGGGAGCTGTTTTTT
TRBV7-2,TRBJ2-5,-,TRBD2,CASSLISGGSETQYF,TGTGCCAGCAGCTTAATCAGCGGGGGATCCGAGACCCAGTACTTC
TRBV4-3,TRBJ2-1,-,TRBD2,CASSQDWPAGGRNEQFF,TGCGCCAGCAGCCAAGATTGGCCAGCGGGGGGGAGGAATGAGCAGTTCTTC
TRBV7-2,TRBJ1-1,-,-,CASSLGGAHEAFF,TGTGCCAGCAGCTTAGGAGGGGCCCATGAAGCTTTCTTT
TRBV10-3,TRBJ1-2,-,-,CAIRGPYGYTF,TGTGCCATCAGGGGGCCCTATGGCTACACCTTC
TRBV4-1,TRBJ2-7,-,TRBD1,CASSQVSGTGAYEQYF,TGCGCCAGCAGCCAGGTATCCGGGACAGGGGCCTACGAGCAGTACTTC
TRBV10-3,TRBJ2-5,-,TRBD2,CAIRTGLRQETQYF,TGTGCCATCAGAACGGGACTACGACAAGAGACCCAGTACTTC
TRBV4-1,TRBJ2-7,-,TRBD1,CASSQRVAGLRQGGDEQYF,TGCGCCAGCAGCCAAAGGGTTGCCGGATTGAGACAGGGTGGGGACGAGCAGTACTTC
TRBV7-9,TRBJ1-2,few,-,CASSLSSREANYGYTF,TGTGCCAGCAGCTTATCTTCAAGGGAAGCTAACTATGGCTACACCTTC
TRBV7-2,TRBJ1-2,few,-,CASSLDLGDAGYTF,TGTGCCAGCAGCTTAGATCTGGGTGACGCTGGCTACACCTTC
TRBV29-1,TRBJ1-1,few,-,CSAAPVMNTEAFF,TGCAGCGCCGCTCCGGTAATGAACACTGAAGCTTTCTTT
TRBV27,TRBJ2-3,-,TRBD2,CASSFTSGGNTDTQYF,TGTGCCAGCAGTTTTACTAGCGGGGGGAACACAGATACGCAGTATTTT
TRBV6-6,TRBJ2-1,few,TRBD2,CAIREGGNEQFF,TGTGCCATCAGGGAGGGCGGCAATGAGCAGTTCTTC
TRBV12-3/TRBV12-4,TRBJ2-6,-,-,CASRTLGSGANVLTF,TGTGCCAGCAGGACGCTCGGCTCTGGGGCCAACGTCCTGACTTTC
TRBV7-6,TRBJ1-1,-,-,CASNLLEPVNTEAFF,TGTGCCAGCAACTTACTGGAGCCGGTTAACACTGAAGCTTTCTTT
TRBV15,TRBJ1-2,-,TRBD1,CATSSDRANNYGYTF,TGTGCCACCAGCAGCGACAGGGCAAATAACTATGGCTACACCTTC
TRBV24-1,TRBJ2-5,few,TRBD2,CATSDSQLAGETQYF,TGTGCCACCAGTGATTCCCAACTAGCGGGGGAGACCCAGTACTTC
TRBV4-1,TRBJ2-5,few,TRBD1,CASSQGQGVGETQYF,TGCGCCAGCAGCCAAGGACAGGGGGTTGGGGAGACCCAGTACTTC
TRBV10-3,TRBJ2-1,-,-,CAISVCYTKDGCVWFF,TGTGCCATCAGTGTTTGTTACACAAAAGATGGTTGCGTTTGGTTCTTC
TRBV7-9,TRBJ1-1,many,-,CASSLGPSTEAFF,TGTGCCAGCAGCTTAGGACCGAGCACTGAAGCTTTCTTT
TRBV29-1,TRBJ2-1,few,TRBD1,CSGQGAFSSSYNEQFF,TGCAGTGGACAGGGGGCCTTCTCCAGCTCCTACAATGAGCAGTTCTTC
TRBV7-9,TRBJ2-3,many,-,CASSLYRLPRGDTQYF,TGTGCCAGCAGCTTATATAGGCTGCCTCGCGGGGATACGCAGTATTTT
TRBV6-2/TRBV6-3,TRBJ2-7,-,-,CASSPYRATTYEQYF,TGTGCCAGCAGCCCCTACAGGGCCACAACCTACGAGCAGTACTTC
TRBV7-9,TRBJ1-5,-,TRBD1,CASSADRAGNQPQHF,TGTGCCAGCAGCGCAGACAGGGCCGGCAATCAGCCCCAGCATTTT
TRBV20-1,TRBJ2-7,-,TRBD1,CSARGTGQYYEQYF,TGCAGTGCTAGAGGTACGGGACAGTACTACGAGCAGTACTTC
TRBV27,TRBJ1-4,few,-,CASSYSGGRVINEKLFF,TGTGCCAGCAGTTACTCGGGGGGAAGGGTAATTAATGAAAAACTGTTTTTT
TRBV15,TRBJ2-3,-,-,CATSRDGIGSTDTQYF,TGTGCCACCAGCAGAGATGGCATAGGGAGCACAGATACGCAGTATTTT
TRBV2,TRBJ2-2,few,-,CASSDSENTGELFF,TGTGCCAGCAGTGATTCAGAAAACACCGGGGAGCTGTTTTTT
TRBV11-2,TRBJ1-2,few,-,CASSLGTGVMGYTF,TGTGCCAGCAGCCTAGGGACCGGCGTGATGGGCTACACCTTC
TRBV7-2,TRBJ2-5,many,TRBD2,CASSLTSGVQETQYF,TGTGCCAGCAGCTTAACTAGCGGGGTTCAAGAGACCCAGTACTTC
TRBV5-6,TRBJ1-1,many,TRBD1,CASFEQTGEYTEAFF,TGTGCCAGCTTTGAACAGACAGGGGAGTACACTGAAGCTTTCTTT
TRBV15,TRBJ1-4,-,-,CATSRSAGRGEKLFF,TGTGCCACCAGCCGTTCCGCAGGAAGGGGTGAAAAACTGTTTTTT
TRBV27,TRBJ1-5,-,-,CASSSGAHQPQHF,TGTGCCAGCAGTTCAGGGGCCCATCAGCCCCAGCATTTT
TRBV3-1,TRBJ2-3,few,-,CASSQESAGAGDTQYF,TGTGCCAGCAGCCAAGAGAGTGCGGGGGCGGGAGATACGCAGTATTTT
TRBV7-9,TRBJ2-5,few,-,CASSNPEGLGETQYF,TGTGCCAGCAGTAACCCAGAGGGTCTGGGAGAGACCCAGTACTTC
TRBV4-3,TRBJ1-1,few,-,CASSRSSTVGEAFF,TGCGCCAGCAGCAGGTCATCCACAGTTGGGGAAGCTTTCTTT
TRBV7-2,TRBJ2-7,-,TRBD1,CASSLARTGIHSYEQYF,TGTGCCAGCAGCTTAGCCCGGACAGGTATTCACTCCTACGAGCAGTACTTC
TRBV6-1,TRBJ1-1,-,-,CASKQGFGMNTEAFF,TGTGCCAGCAAACAGGGATTCGGGATGAACACTGAAGCTTTCTTT
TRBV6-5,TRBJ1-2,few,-,CASSYVGNYGYTF,TGTGCCAGCAGTTACGTGGGGAACTATGGCTACACCTTC
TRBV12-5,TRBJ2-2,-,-,CASGFQASSQPNTGELFF,TGTGCTAGTGGTTTTCAAGCTTCGTCCCAACCCAACACCGGGGAGCTGTTTTTT
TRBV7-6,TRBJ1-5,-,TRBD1,CASSPGTGAYQPQHF,TGTGCCAGCAGCCCGGGGACAGGGGCTTATCAGCCCCAGCATTTT
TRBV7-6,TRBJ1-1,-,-,CVSSPDKFEAFF,TGTGTCAGCAGCCCGGATAAGTTTGAAGCTTTCTTT
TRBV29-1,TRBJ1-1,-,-,CSVGASPLRNTEAFF,TGCAGCGTTGGAGCCTCCCCTCTCAGGAACACTGAAGCTTTCTTT
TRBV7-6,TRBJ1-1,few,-,CASSLSQYTEAFF,TGTGCCAGCAGCCTCAGCCAATACACTGAAGCTTTCTTT
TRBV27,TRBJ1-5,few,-,CASSSSTGVSNQPQHF,-
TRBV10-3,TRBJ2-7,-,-,CAISDEGSSYEQYF,TGTGCCATCAGTGACGAGGGTAGCTCCTACGAGCAGTACTTC
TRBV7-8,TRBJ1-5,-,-,CVSSFGRGGNQPQHF,TGTGTCAGCAGCTTCGGCAGGGGAGGCAATCAGCCCCAGCATTTT
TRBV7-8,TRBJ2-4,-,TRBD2,CASRLGTSGDQYF,TGTGCCAGCAGGCTTGGGACTAGCGGCGATCAGTACTTC
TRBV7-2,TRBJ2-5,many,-,CASSRKRQLLQETQYF,TGTGCCAGCAGCCGAAAAAGACAGCTCCTCCAAGAGACCCAGTACTTC
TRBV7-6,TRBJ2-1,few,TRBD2,CASTSLGGSYNEQFF,TGTGCCAGCACTTCTCTGGGGGGGTCCTACAATGAGCAGTTCTTC